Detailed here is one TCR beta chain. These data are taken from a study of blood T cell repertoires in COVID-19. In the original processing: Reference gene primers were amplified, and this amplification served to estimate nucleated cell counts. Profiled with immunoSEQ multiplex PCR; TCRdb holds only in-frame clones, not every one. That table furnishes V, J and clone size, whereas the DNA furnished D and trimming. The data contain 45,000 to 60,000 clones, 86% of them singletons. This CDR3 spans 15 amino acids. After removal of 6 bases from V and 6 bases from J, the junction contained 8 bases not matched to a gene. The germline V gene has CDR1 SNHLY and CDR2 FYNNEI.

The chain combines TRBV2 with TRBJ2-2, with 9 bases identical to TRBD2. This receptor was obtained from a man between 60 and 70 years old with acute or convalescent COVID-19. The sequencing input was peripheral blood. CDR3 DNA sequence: TGTGCCAGCAGCGCTACTAGCGGGTGGGCCGGGGAGCTGTTTTTT. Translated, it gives CASSATSGWAGELFF.